This TCR beta chain was found in a study of cytomegalovirus exposure and HLA in healthy donors. Study conclusions and caveats: A later analysis found TCR association rates differed by HLA locus, highest for DRB1 and lowest for HLA-C.

13 Jbeta primers and 60 Vbeta primers were used for the PCR. Sequencing used immunoSEQ multiplex PCR; TCRdb keeps in-frame clones, though not all of them. The sample includes about 170,000 clones, 60% to 80% of them seen just once. The CDR3 loop spans 14 amino acids. CDR1 is MNHNY and CDR2 is SVGAGI in the germline V gene (reference sequence). Germline trimming cut 7 bases from V and 5 bases from J; bases unmatched to any gene: 9. Each donor was nominally healthy when sampled (though unrecorded immune exposures were likely). This clone was seen a handful of times. The target antigen is unknown. The sequenced material came from PBMCs. The TCR was taken from a man aged 40-55 years in good health and CMV-seronegative. The gene calls are TRBV6-6 and TRBJ2-3; TRBD1 matches at 7 bases. DNA for the CDR3: TGTGCCAGCACGACAGGGAGTAGGGTAGATACGCAGTATTTT. Translating gives CASTTGSRVDTQYF.